This T cell receptor beta chain originates from a study of shared clonotypes between healthy human individuals. Study-level information: Per donor, three plates held CD4 naive cells, three held CD4 memory, two held CD8 naive and one held CD8 memory.

Every subset's genomic DNA went evenly onto several immunoSEQ plates. The data were produced by immunoSEQ multiplex PCR, yet TCRdb's version contains in-frame clones alone and is incomplete. Among roughly 410,000 clones, around 96% were seen once, and the ten largest hold 0.32%. The V and J ends lost 5 bases and 0 bases respectively, with 8 bases between them. The CDR3 runs to 13 residues. The germline gives CDR1 MNHEY, CDR2 SMNVEV (reference sequence). This sequence joins TRBV27 and TRBJ2-7, with D tentatively TRBD2 (6 bases). Sequences were obtained from memory CD8+ T cells sorted from blood. Subset in this sample: CD45RO+ cells pooled with CCR7-negative TemRA cells. This receptor was identified in a man aged 30-40 years in good health. CDR3 coding DNA: TGTGCCAGCAGTCCCGGGAGCTCCTACGAGCAGTACTTC. This encodes CASSPGSSYEQYF.